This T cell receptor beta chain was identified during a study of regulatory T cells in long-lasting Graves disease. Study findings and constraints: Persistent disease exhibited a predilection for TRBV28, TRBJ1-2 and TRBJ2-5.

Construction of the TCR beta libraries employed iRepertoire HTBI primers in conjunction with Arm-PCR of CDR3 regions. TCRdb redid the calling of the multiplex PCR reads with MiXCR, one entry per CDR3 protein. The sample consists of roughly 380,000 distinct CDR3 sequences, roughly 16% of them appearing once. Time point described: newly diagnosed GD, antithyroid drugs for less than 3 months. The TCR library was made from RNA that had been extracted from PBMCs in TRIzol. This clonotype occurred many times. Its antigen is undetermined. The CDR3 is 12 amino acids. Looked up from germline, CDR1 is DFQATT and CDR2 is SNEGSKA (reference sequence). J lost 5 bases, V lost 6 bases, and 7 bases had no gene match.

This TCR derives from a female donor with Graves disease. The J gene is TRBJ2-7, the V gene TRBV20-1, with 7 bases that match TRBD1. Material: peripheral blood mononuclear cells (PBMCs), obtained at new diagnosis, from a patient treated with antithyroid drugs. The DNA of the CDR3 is TGCAGTGCCTCCACAGGGGACCACGAGCAGTACTTC. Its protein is CSASTGDHEQYF.